Here is one T cell receptor (beta chain) with its context. Its specificity is unknown. These data come from a study of siplizumab effects on memory and regulatory T cells. Germline V lookup: CDR1 SGHDT, CDR2 YYEEEE. This CDR3 contains 15 residues. V lost 4 bases, J lost 2 bases, and 15 bases lay in between. Clones were read by immunoSEQ multiplex PCR, and TCRdb kept only the in-frame ones, dropping some. Among tens of thousands of clones, just over 90% were seen once, and the ten largest hold roughly 5.2%. Study-wide results and limits: Naive T cells were seemingly more diverse than memory cells, and major contributions to the alloresponse seemed to be made by them.

The sequence derives from a human donor in good health. The chain uses TRBV5-6 and TRBJ2-5, with a possible D match to TRBD1 (6 bases). Specimen: CD8+ T cells sorted from blood. CDR3 nucleotide sequence: TGTGCCAGCAGCCAATGGACAGATCAACAAGAGACCCAGTACTTC. Translating gives CASSQWTDQQETQYF.